Given below is one TCR beta chain in context. The sample comes from a study of blood T cell repertoires in COVID-19. Study at large: Acute and convalescent COVID-19 specimens originated in the United States, Italy and Spain. Sources were T cells, B-cell-depleted T cells, or PBMCs; the material itself was cDNA or gDNA.

Between the trimmed V and J ends, which lost 5 bases and 4 bases, there was a span of 17 bases. The CDR3 runs to 16 residues. Germline CDR1 SGHAT, CDR2 FQNNGV. Original processing notes: Reference gene primer amplification gave nucleated cell count estimates. Some clones are missing from TCRdb's copy, which holds only in-frame ones; the method was immunoSEQ multiplex PCR. V and J calls and clone size are as listed in that table; D and trimming were resolved from the DNA. Among 200,000 to 250,000 clones listed, about 88% were seen once. The source material was peripheral blood. The chain recombines TRBV11-2 with TRBJ1-4; perhaps TRBD1 as D (6 bases). This clonotype was obtained from a woman between 65 and 79 years old with active or convalescent COVID-19. The CDR3 DNA is TGTGCCAGCAGCCTTGTATGGGGGCAGGGTAATGAAAAACTGTTTTTT. Residues: CASSLVWGQGNEKLFF.